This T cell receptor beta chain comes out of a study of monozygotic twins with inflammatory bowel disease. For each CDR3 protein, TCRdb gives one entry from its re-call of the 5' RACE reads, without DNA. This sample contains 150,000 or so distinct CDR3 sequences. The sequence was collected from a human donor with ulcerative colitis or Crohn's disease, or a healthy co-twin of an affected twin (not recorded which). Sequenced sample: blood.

The CDR3 reads CASSRFSANEKLFF. V and J are TRBV6-1 and TRBJ1-4. The germline V gene has CDR1 MNHNS and CDR2 SASEGT. CDR3 length: 14 residues.